The next 10 T cell receptor beta chains were all read from a single sample in a study of tumor-infiltrating lymphocytes in oesophageal squamous cell carcinoma. TCRdb itself ran the PCR reads through MiXCR, one entry per CDR3 protein. The table lists approximately 15,000 distinct CDR3 sequences, approximately 56% of them singletons. The sample comprised esophageal tumor tissue. The receptor set was obtained from a male donor with esophageal squamous cell carcinoma.

The chain has TRBV4-3 and TRBJ2-5; 11 bases align to TRBD1. The J call may be in error: the DNA end matches TRBJ1-2 better. CDR3 length: 17 amino acids. The germline V gene encodes CDR1 LGHNA and CDR2 YSLEER. The CDR3: CASSQVGTGGSSYGYTF. CDR3 nucleotide sequence: TGCGCCAGCAGCCAAGTTGGGACAGGGGGTTCAAGCTATGGCTACACCTTC.

The chain combines TRBV28 with TRBJ2-5, with D possibly being TRBD1 (6 bases). The better agreement between TRBJ2-4 and the DNA end casts doubt on the J call. CDR3 length equals 15 residues. Germline assignment: CDR1 MDHEN and CDR2 SYDVKM. The chain's CDR3 is CASSSDSAWRNIQYF. CDR3 bases: TGTGCCAGCAGTTCGGACAGCGCCTGGAGAAACATTCAGTACTTC.

V and J are TRBV7-4 and TRBJ2-5, with TRBD1 matching over 9 bases. V trimming: 1 base; J trimming: 3 bases; junction bases outside the gene matches: 9. The germline V gene has CDR1 SGHVT and CDR2 SQSDAQ. The CDR3 is made up of 17 amino acids. The DNA for the CDR3 is TGTGCCAGCAGCTTAGTGGGGGACAGGGTTTGGGAAGAGACCCAGTACTTC. This translates into CASSLVGDRVWEETQYF.

Only a few counts were recorded for this clonotype. V gene TRBV7-2 combines with J gene TRBJ2-7, with TRBD2 identical over 8 bases. TRBJ2-5 matches the DNA end more closely, so the J call is doubtful. The germline V gene encodes CDR1 SGHTA and CDR2 FQGNSA. CDR3 size: 15 residues. CDR3: CASSLGSGSSETQYF. The DNA for the CDR3 is TGTGCCAGCAGCTTAGGCAGCGGGAGTTCGGAGACCCAGTACTTC.

This clonotype was seen a handful of times. The V and J genes are TRBV7-3 and TRBJ2-5; D uncertain. Trimming removed 5 bases at V and 3 bases at J, with 10 bases between. Germline CDR1 is SGHTA and CDR2 is FQGTGA. There are 13 residues in the CDR3. The CDR3 DNA follows: TGTGCCAGCAGCATGCAGAGAGAAGAGACCCAGTACTTC. This codes for CASSMQREETQYF.

The chain combines TRBV7-2 with TRBJ2-3; TRBD1 aligns across 7 bases. The J call may be in error: the DNA end matches TRBJ2-4 better. The CDR3 sequence is 13 residues long. Per the germline V gene, CDR1 is SGHTA and CDR2 is FQGNSA. The CDR3 region is CASSLGEGTAQYF. The CDR3 bases are TGTGCCAGCAGCTTAGGGGAAGGGACAGCTCAGTACTTC.

By proportion, this clonotype is large. The gene calls are TRBV7-6 and TRBJ2-7; D possibly matches TRBD1 or TRBD2 (6 bases each). The CDR3 extends over 16 amino acids. Trimming took off 1 base at V and 2 bases at J, with 15 bases between the two ends. Per the germline V gene, CDR1 is SGHVS and CDR2 is FNYEAQ. CDR3 residues: CASSLGTGTFAYEQYF. The CDR3 DNA reads as TGTGCCAGCAGCTTAGGAACAGGGACTTTTGCCTACGAGCAGTACTTC.

Points on this clonotype: Just one base apart from a much larger clone, this may be a read error. This rearrangement joins TRBV7-3 to TRBJ1-1; D is ambiguous. V dropped 1 base and J dropped 0 bases, with 9 bases sitting between them. The CDR3 runs 15 residues. Germline CDR1 reads SGHTA; CDR2 reads FQGTGA. CDR3 residues: CASSLSGEMNTEAFF. CDR3 in DNA: TGTGCCAGCAGCTTAAGTGGGGAGATGAACACTGAAGCTTTCTTT.

This clonotype was counted at least ten times. V is TRBV6-1 and J is TRBJ1-2, with TRBD1 as a possible D gene (5 bases). The V and J ends lost 8 bases and 4 bases respectively, with 11 bases between them. The CDR3 runs 12 residues. Germline V gene data show CDR1 as MNHNS and CDR2 as SASEGT. The chain's CDR3 is CASGTVVYGYTF. The CDR3 coding sequence is TGTGCCAGCGGGACGGTTGTCTATGGCTACACCTTC.

This rearrangement joins TRBV2 to TRBJ2-5; 9 positions agree with TRBD2. The J call is uncertain, as TRBJ2-1 better fits the DNA end. Germline CDR1 is SNHLY and CDR2 is FYNNEI. The CDR3 totals 13 residues. CDR3 DNA sequence: TGTGCCAGCAGCGGGGGACTAGCCAATGAGCAGTTCTTC. Its translation is CASSGGLANEQFF.